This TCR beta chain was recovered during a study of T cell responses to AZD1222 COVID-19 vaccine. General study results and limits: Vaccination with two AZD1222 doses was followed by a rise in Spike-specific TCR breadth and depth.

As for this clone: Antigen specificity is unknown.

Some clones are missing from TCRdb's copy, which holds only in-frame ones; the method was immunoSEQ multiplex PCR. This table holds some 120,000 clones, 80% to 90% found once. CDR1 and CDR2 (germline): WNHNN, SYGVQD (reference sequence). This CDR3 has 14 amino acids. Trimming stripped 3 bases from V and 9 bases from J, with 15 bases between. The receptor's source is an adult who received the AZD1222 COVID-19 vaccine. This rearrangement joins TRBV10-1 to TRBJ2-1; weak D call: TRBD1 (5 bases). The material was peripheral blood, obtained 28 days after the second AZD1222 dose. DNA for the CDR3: TGCGCCAGCAGTGACCTCATGCAGGGTGGTGAGCAGTTCTTC. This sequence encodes CASSDLMQGGEQFF.